Below are 3 T cell receptor beta chains sequenced from a single sample in a study of CD4 T cells in relation to SARS-CoV-2 and coronaviruses (dated by TCRdb to the early 2020s). CD4+ T cells from unexposed donors were collected before the COVID-19 pandemic (2011-2018). After about 9 days of culture, CD4+ T cells were isolated with the EasySep CD4+ T cell isolation kit. These TCRs are of unknown antigen specificity. The library was built by means of the immunoSEQ multiplex PCR assay. Held by TCRdb, this immuneACCESS table contains in-frame sequences only and omits some clones. Under half of the omission traces to an unresolved V gene where checked; the cause of the rest is unknown. The table for this sample lists 25,000 or so clones; roughly 80% of them were counted only once. The top ten hold around a sixth of the sample. Sequencing used CD4+ T cells from PBMCs, cultured in vitro. Every receptor here comes from a human donor in good health.

This clone was observed once. The J gene is TRBJ1-5, the V gene TRBV4-1; D remains unclear. CDR3 length: 15 amino acids. The germline V gene has CDR1 MGHRA and CDR2 YSYEKL. Trimming took 6 bases from V and 0 from J, leaving 12 bases between them. The CDR3 spells CASRELPGSNQPQHF. The CDR3 DNA follows: TGCGCCAGCAGAGAGTTACCGGGTAGCAATCAGCCCCAGCATTTT.

This clone was observed a handful of times. The V and J genes are TRBV27 and TRBJ2-7, with TRBD1 identical over 8 bases. Germline values: CDR1 MNHEY, CDR2 SMNVEV (reference sequence). This CDR3 region has 15 residues. With 2 bases clipped from V and 4 bases from J, the junction kept 7 bases outside the gene matches. The CDR3 DNA reads TGTGCCAGCAGTTTAAGGACAGGGTGGGAATACGAGCAGTACTTC. Protein sequence: CASSLRTGWEYEQYF.

V and J are TRBV3-1 (or the pseudogene TRBV3-2) and TRBJ2-1; 7 nucleotides agree with TRBD2. CDR1 and CDR2 (germline): LGHDT, YNNKEL (reference sequence). V shed 2 bases, J shed 7 bases, and the junction held 11 bases outside the gene matches. The CDR3 is 16 amino acids. CDR3 sequence: CASSQLGGSTENEQFF. The CDR3 region has the DNA TGTGCCAGCAGCCAACTTGGCGGGAGTACTGAAAATGAGCAGTTCTTC.